Following are 20 T cell receptor beta chains from one sample sequenced in a study of cytomegalovirus exposure and HLA in healthy donors. The PCR was carried out with 60 Vbeta primers and 13 Jbeta primers. The method was immunoSEQ multiplex PCR; TCRdb's version includes in-frame clones alone and lacks a portion of them. The table shows 90,000 to 120,000 clones, with 65% to 85% occurring only once. Input material: PBMCs. All receptors come from a man aged 18 to 30 in good health and CMV-seronegative.

This clone was detected a few times. The chain recombines TRBV10-3 with TRBJ1-4; 12 nucleotides line up with TRBD1. This CDR3 contains 18 residues. V lost 0 bases and J lost 8; bases outside the gene matches: 10. Per germline, CDR1 ENHRY and CDR2 SYGVKD. The CDR3 nucleotides are TGTGCCATCAGTGAGTCGAGGGGACAGGGGGCGAATGGCGAAAAACTGTTTTTT. It encodes CAISESRGQGANGEKLFF.

In its sample, this clone was seen once. V and J are TRBV2 and TRBJ2-2; D is perhaps TRBD1 (5 bases). The CDR3 extends over 15 amino acids. Germline V gives CDR1 SNHLY, CDR2 FYNNEI. Trimming removed 3 bases from V and 4 bases from J, with 12 bases in between. The CDR3 DNA sequence: TGTGCCAGCAGTGACCAGGGCCTCAGCACCGGGGAGCTGTTTTTT. Translation: CASSDQGLSTGELFF.

The V and J genes are TRBV6-5 and TRBJ2-1, with a tentative D call TRBD1 (6 bases). Germline assignment: CDR1 MNHEY and CDR2 SVGAGI. This CDR3 has 13 amino acids. Trimming took off 5 bases at V and 9 bases at J, with 14 bases between the two ends. CDR3 in amino acids: CASSRGPQGEQFF. Written as DNA, the CDR3 is TGTGCCAGCAGTAGAGGACCACAGGGTGAGCAGTTCTTC.

The chain employs TRBV7-7 and TRBJ2-7, with TRBD2 identical over 9 bases. Germline-derived CDR1 and CDR2 are SSHAT and FNYEAQ (reference sequence). The V and J ends lost 6 bases and 4 bases, in that order; junction bases with no gene match: 4. CDR3 length equals 13 residues. The CDR3 here is CASSHAGGYEQYF. CDR3 coding DNA: TGTGCCAGCAGTCACGCGGGGGGGTACGAGCAGTACTTC.

This clone was counted only a few times. The V and J genes are TRBV6-1 and TRBJ2-7; TRBD1 agrees at 10 bases. From germline, CDR1 is MNHNS and CDR2 SASEGT. J was trimmed by 0 bases and V by 5 bases; bases with no gene match: 4. The CDR3 is 15 amino acids. The CDR3 is CASSNDRGPSYEQYF. CDR3 DNA sequence: TGTGCCAGCAGTAATGACAGGGGGCCCTCCTACGAGCAGTACTTC.

The V and J genes are TRBV19 and TRBJ2-5; 8 bases are shared with TRBD2. V gave up 5 bases and J gave up 5 bases; unmatched junction bases: 13. The CDR3 is made up of 16 amino acids. The V gene's germline CDR1 is LNHDA and CDR2 SQIVND (reference sequence). The DNA of the CDR3 is TGTGCCAGTAGTCCCAACCCGGGTAGCGGGGCGGAGACCCAGTACTTC. Its protein product is CASSPNPGSGAETQYF.

The chain uses TRBV7-2 and TRBJ1-1, with TRBD1 matching 9 bases. Germline lookup yields CDR1 SGHTA and CDR2 FQGNSA. Trimming cost V 2 bases and J 10 bases; bases outside gene matches: 14. The CDR3 extends over 16 amino acids. For the CDR3, the DNA is TGTGCCAGCAGCTTACAGAGAATGACAGGGGGGTTTGGAGCTTTCTTT. It encodes CASSLQRMTGGFGAFF.

This rearrangement joins TRBV6-5 to TRBJ1-6, with D possibly matching TRBD1 (5 bases). CDR3 length: 13 residues. CDR1 is MNHEY, CDR2 SVGAGI, per germline. The ends were cut back, 6 bases at V and 11 bases at J, with 14 bases in the middle. Written as DNA, the CDR3 is TGTGCCAGCAGCAACGCAGGGAATCCACCCCTCCACTTT. Amino acids: CASSNAGNPPLHF.

The chain couples TRBV5-4 to TRBJ2-7; D possibly corresponds to TRBD1 (5 bases). The germline gives CDR1 SGHNT, CDR2 YYREEE (reference sequence). Deletions cut 5 bases from V and 2 bases from J, with 14 bases between. The CDR3 extends over 14 amino acids. DNA for the CDR3: TGTGCCAGCAGAGAAGAGACAGCCGCCTACGAGCAGTACTTC. Encoded protein: CASREETAAYEQYF. The full variable domain, rest sourced from reference TRBV5-4 and TRBJ2-7, is ETGVTQSPTHLIKTRGQQVTLRCSSQSGHNTVSWYQQALGQGPQFIFQYYREEENGRGNFPPRFSGLQFPNYSSELNVNALELDDSALYLCASREETAAYEQYFGPGTRLTVT.

The chain is built from TRBV28 and TRBJ2-3; no reliable D call. Germline-derived CDR1 and CDR2 are MDHEN and SYDVKM. Trimming removed 3 bases from V and 1 base from J, with 8 bases in between. The CDR3 is made up of 14 amino acids. The CDR3 nucleotides are TGTGCCAGCAGTTTGCCCCTAGGCACAGATACGCAGTATTTT. Amino acids: CASSLPLGTDTQYF.

The chain joins TRBV10-2 to TRBJ2-3, with D perhaps TRBD2 (6 bases). The CDR3 has 12 residues. Germline V gene sequence: CDR1 WSHSY, CDR2 SAAADI. The ends were cut back, 11 bases at V and 1 base at J, with 10 bases in the middle. CDR3 sequence reads: CACWGGTDTQYF. The DNA for the CDR3 is TGCGCCTGCTGGGGGGGCACAGATACGCAGTATTTT.

The table lists this clone with a few counts. This sample also contains other DNA sequences that code for the same CDR3. The gene calls are TRBV15 and TRBJ2-3, with TRBD2 matching 7 bases. This CDR3 spans 16 amino acids. CDR1 and CDR2 from the germline V gene are LNHNV and YYDKDF (reference sequence). V was clipped by 5 bases and J by 1 base; unmatched bases: 9. CDR3 amino acids: CATSSRLAGGTDTQYF. The CDR3 DNA is TGTGCCACCAGCTCTAGACTGGCGGGAGGCACAGATACGCAGTATTTT. Based on the CDR3 plus reference TRBV15 and TRBJ2-3, the full variable domain is DAMVIQNPRYQVTQFGKPVTLSCSQTLNHNVMYWYQQKSSQAPKLLFHYYDKDFNNEADTPDNFQSRRPNTSFCFLDIRSPGLGDTAMYLCATSSRLAGGTDTQYFGPGTRLTVL.

The chain joins TRBV27 to TRBJ2-5, with TRBD1 identical over 9 bases. Germline V gene sequence: CDR1 MNHEY, CDR2 SMNVEV (reference sequence). CDR3 length equals 14 residues. The trim removed 5 bases at V and 2 bases at J, leaving 3 bases unmatched. CDR3 region: CASSMGQGQETQYF. The DNA for the CDR3 is TGTGCCAGCAGTATGGGACAGGGACAAGAGACCCAGTACTTC.

The genes are TRBV5-1 and TRBJ2-7, with D uncertain. V dropped 0 bases and J dropped 3 bases, with 16 bases sitting between them. Germline V gene data show CDR1 as SGHRS and CDR2 as YFSETQ. The CDR3 has 16 amino acids. The CDR3, as DNA: TGCGCCAGCAGCTTGGTTTTCCCCGGCGGTAACTACGAGCAGTACTTC. This sequence encodes CASSLVFPGGNYEQYF. The full variable domain, completed using reference TRBV5-1 and TRBJ2-7, is KAGVTQTPRYLIKTRGQQVTLSCSPISGHRSVSWYQQTPGQGLQFLFEYFSETQRNKGNFPGRFSGRQFSNSRSEMNVSTLELGDSALYLCASSLVFPGGNYEQYFGPGTRLTVT.

The chain combines TRBV28 with TRBJ2-2; TRBD1 might be the D (6 bases). Deletions cut 3 bases from V and 4 bases from J, with 9 bases between. The length of the CDR3 is 14 residues. The germline CDR1 and CDR2 sequences are MDHEN and SYDVKM. The DNA of the CDR3 is TGTGCCAGCAGTTTGACAGGCGTCACCGGGGAGCTGTTTTTT. Translation: CASSLTGVTGELFF.

V gene TRBV5-1 combines with J gene TRBJ1-2; 7 bases are shared with TRBD1. Losses at the gene ends were 0 bases for V and 8 bases for J; bases not matched to a gene: 10. The CDR3 contains 15 residues. Germline V CDR1 and CDR2: SGHRS, YFSETQ. CDR3 nucleotides: TGCGCCAGCAGCTTGGACGGACAGGCTGCTTGGGGCTACACCTTC. Its protein is CASSLDGQAAWGYTF. Full variable domain (remainder filled in from reference TRBV5-1 and TRBJ1-2): KAGVTQTPRYLIKTRGQQVTLSCSPISGHRSVSWYQQTPGQGLQFLFEYFSETQRNKGNFPGRFSGRQFSNSRSEMNVSTLELGDSALYLCASSLDGQAAWGYTFGSGTRLTVV.

This chain connects TRBV28 to TRBJ1-2; no clear D gene. Germline V gene data show CDR1 as MDHEN and CDR2 as SYDVKM. The CDR3 has 12 residues. V gave up 6 bases and J gave up 4 bases, with 9 bases separating them. The CDR3 DNA follows: TGTGCCAGCAGGACGGGGAGCTATGGCTACACCTTC. As protein: CASRTGSYGYTF.

The V and J genes are TRBV27 and TRBJ2-7, with a possible D match to TRBD1 (6 bases). Germline CDR1 MNHEY, CDR2 SMNVEV (reference sequence). This CDR3 comprises 15 residues. Trimming cost V 5 bases and J 2 bases, with 16 bases left between them. CDR3 in amino acids: CASSPPGRDTYEQYF. The CDR3 bases are TGTGCCAGCAGTCCCCCGGGCAGGGACACCTACGAGCAGTACTTC.

V is TRBV2 and J is TRBJ2-1; 7 nucleotides agree with TRBD2. CDR3 length equals 15 residues. V trimming: 4 bases; J trimming: 14 bases; junction bases outside the gene matches: 17. Germline CDR1 is SNHLY and CDR2 is FYNNEI. For the CDR3, the DNA is TGTGCCAGCAGTGCACGGGGGGACGGCTCCCCACGGGAGTTCTTC. Its protein is CASSARGDGSPREFF.

This sequence joins TRBV4-1 and TRBJ1-2; TRBD1 matches 11 bases. Germline CDR1 and CDR2: MGHRA and YSYEKL. Trimming took 4 bases from V and 7 from J; bases not matched to a gene: 11. This CDR3 has 16 amino acids. CDR3 bases: TGCGCCAGCAGCCCTCTCCCGGGACAGGGGGATTTTGGCTACACCTTC. It encodes CASSPLPGQGDFGYTF.